This T cell receptor (beta chain) appears in the sequencing data of a study of CD8 T cells in ankylosing spondylitis (TCRdb year 2017). Regarding the research as a whole: The study set out to find disease-linked TCR variants by profiling T cell receptor beta repertoires in ankylosing spondylitis patients and healthy donors. Peripheral blood samples were taken, and synovial fluid was additionally collected from ankylosing spondylitis patients. In total, the full study cohort was made up of some 110 healthy donors and 25 ankylosing spondylitis patients.

The CDR3 goes from the cysteine to the phenylalanine over 14 residues. Just the 42-base CDR3 DNA is kept, in frame starting at base 1. CDR1 and CDR2 are read off the germline V gene as MNHEY and SVGEGT. V is clipped by 4 bases and J by 3 bases, and the sequence between their germline boundaries is 13 bases long. Overall results and qualifications from the work: In peripheral blood, the disease-linked clones were found at relatively low frequencies and had a CD8+ phenotype. A TCR beta motif of several highly homologous amino acid variants appeared characteristic of blood from ankylosing spondylitis patients. Significant enrichment of the disease-linked clones was reported in matched synovial fluid samples from ankylosing spondylitis patients. Some motif variants had previously been reported in the synovial fluid and blood of reactive arthritis patients, which suggests shared mechanisms of disease initiation.

Sequencing instrument: Illumina HiSeq 2500. TCR beta libraries were prepared by quantitative 5'-RACE with molecular barcodes. As for how the authors treated the data: A new computational method based on a probabilistic model of VDJ rearrangement was used to identify disease-linked TCR variants. TCRdb ran its own pipeline on the public reads, namely fastp trimming at Q25 and MiXCR clone calling, and kept in-frame beta chains. Each CDR3 protein gets just one entry, which takes the most common genes and DNA from the rows behind it. The V and J calls, along with clone size, are taken from TCRdb and not from the paper's own processing. Counted in this sample were 700,000 or so distinct CDR3 sequences; roughly 19% of them appeared once. The ten biggest clones cover about a fifth of the sample. A few counts support this clonotype. It lacks a known antigen. No base quality information exists; no much larger clone differs at one position.

The V and J segments used are TRBV6-2 or TRBV6-3 and TRBJ2-7; the D gene is perhaps TRBD1, on 6 matching bases. Material for sequencing was blood, either unsorted or a sorted T cell fraction (not recorded which). The sequence derives from a male donor with ankylosing spondylitis. The CDR3 has the sequence CASSLPGHHYEQYF. In nucleotide form, the sequence is TGTGCCAGCAGTTTGCCGGGACATCACTACGAGCAGTACTTC.